Below, 22 T cell receptor beta chains from the same sample are listed, as sequenced in a study of T cells after yellow fever vaccination. One entry per CDR3 protein, called by TCRdb with MiXCR from the 5' RACE reads. The profile shows about 550,000 distinct CDR3 sequences, 15% to 20% of them singletons. Specimen: PBMCs, collected 15 days after the yellow fever booster vaccination. These TCRs come from a man aged 25 to 45 who received the YFV17D yellow fever vaccine.

The chain recombines TRBV5-1 with TRBJ2-7; no clear D gene. V was pared by 5 bases and J by 0 bases, with 15 bases between. This CDR3 has 15 amino acids. CDR1 SGHRS and CDR2 YFSETQ come from the germline V gene. CDR3 bases: TGCGCCAGCAGTATCCCGGGTCGCTTCTCCTACGAGCAGTACTTC. Translation: CASSIPGRFSYEQYF.

This clonotype appeared a few times. This chain uses TRBV12-3 or TRBV12-4 with TRBJ1-5; D not certain. V dropped 8 bases and J dropped 1 base, with 9 bases sitting between them. CDR3 size: 13 residues. This CDR3 reads CASREWSNQPQHF. The DNA for the CDR3 is TGTGCCAGCCGAGAGTGGAGCAATCAGCCCCAGCATTTT.

This clonotype appeared a few times. This chain joins TRBV7-6 and TRBJ2-5; 8 bases agree with TRBD2. The CDR3 is 15 residues long. CDR1 and CDR2 (germline): SGHVS, FNYEAQ. With 0 bases clipped from V and 7 bases from J, the junction kept 7 bases outside the gene matches. CDR3 protein: CASSLAREGPWTQYF. CDR3 nucleotide sequence: TGTGCCAGCAGCTTAGCCCGGGAGGGACCATGGACCCAGTACTTC. Variable domain in full (rest from reference TRBV7-6 and TRBJ2-5): GAGVSQSPRYKVTKRGQDVALRCDPISGHVSLYWYRQALGQGPEFLTYFNYEAQQDKSGLPNDRFSAERPEGSISTLTIQRTEQRDSAMYRCASSLAREGPWTQYFGPGTRLLVL.

This clonotype has just a few counts. The CDR3 loop is CASSLDMNEQFF. The CDR3 DNA reads as TGTGCCAGCAGCTTAGATATGAATGAGCAGTTCTTC. The chain combines TRBV11-2 with TRBJ2-1; D remains ambiguous. V shed 0 bases and J shed 7 bases, with 4 bases lying between them. Germline V gives CDR1 SGHAT, CDR2 FQNNGV. This CDR3 has 12 amino acids.

The chain joins TRBV2 to TRBJ2-5; no definite D call. The CDR3 loop spans 18 amino acids. Germline loops: CDR1 SNHLY, CDR2 FYNNEI. DNA of the CDR3: TGTACCTTCAGTTTTCGGCCCCTCATGAACCATCGGCAAGAGACCCAGTACTTC. This encodes CTFSFRPLMNHRQETQYF.

The genes are TRBV20-1 and TRBJ1-2; maybe TRBD1 (6 bases). Germline values: CDR1 DFQATT, CDR2 SNEGSKA (reference sequence). The CDR3 is made up of 13 amino acids. Trimming took off 4 bases at V and 4 bases at J, with 13 bases between the two ends. The CDR3 nucleotides are TGCAGTGCTAATCAGGGGATTACCTATGGCTACACCTTC. Protein product: CSANQGITYGYTF.

The sample holds a few counts of this clonotype. V and J are TRBV3-1 and TRBJ2-1, with unresolved D. Germline V lookup: CDR1 LGHDT, CDR2 YNNKEL (reference sequence). The CDR3 totals 14 residues. The ends were cut back, 4 bases at V and 3 bases at J, with 10 bases in the middle. CDR3 nucleotide sequence: TGTGCCAGCAGCCGGTCAGACCACTACAATGAGCAGTTCTTC. Translating gives CASSRSDHYNEQFF.

This clonotype was picked up a small number of times. V and J are TRBV20-1 and TRBJ1-1, with D hard to call. CDR3 size: 13 residues. V lost 0 bases to trimming and J lost 1 base, with 6 bases between them. CDR1 is DFQATT, CDR2 SNEGSKA, per germline (reference sequence). CDR3 in amino acids: CSARDTANTEAFF. CDR3 in DNA: TGCAGTGCTAGAGACACAGCGAACACTGAAGCTTTCTTT.

The V and J genes are TRBV7-3 and TRBJ2-1; the D gene is possibly TRBD2 (6 bases). V was clipped by 1 base and J by 5 bases, with 12 bases between them. Germline loops: CDR1 SGHTA, CDR2 FQGTGA. The CDR3 spans 15 residues. CDR3 sequence reads: CASSLMGGVNNEQFF. CDR3 DNA sequence: TGTGCCAGCAGCTTAATGGGGGGAGTAAACAATGAGCAGTTCTTC.

The gene calls are TRBV9 and TRBJ1-3, with D tentatively TRBD1 (5 bases). The CDR3 sequence is 17 residues long. Trimming took off 4 bases at V and 0 bases at J, with 17 bases between the two ends. CDR1 is SGDLS, CDR2 YYNGEE, per germline. The CDR3 region is CASSSPGKGNSGNTIYF. Here the CDR3 DNA reads TGTGCCAGCAGCTCACCTGGGAAGGGGAACTCTGGAAACACCATATATTTT.

This clonotype was seen a few times. The V call is TRBV5-1, the J call TRBJ2-2, with 8 nucleotides matching TRBD1. CDR1 is SGHRS, CDR2 YFSETQ, per germline. The CDR3 is 16 residues long. Germline trimming cut 0 bases from V and 0 bases from J; bases unmatched to any gene: 1. The CDR3: CASSLGDRTNTGELFF. In nucleotides, the CDR3 is TGCGCCAGCAGCTTGGGGGACAGGACGAACACCGGGGAGCTGTTTTTT. Variable domain in full (rest from reference TRBV5-1 and TRBJ2-2): KAGVTQTPRYLIKTRGQQVTLSCSPISGHRSVSWYQQTPGQGLQFLFEYFSETQRNKGNFPGRFSGRQFSNSRSEMNVSTLELGDSALYLCASSLGDRTNTGELFFGEGSRLTVL.

This clonotype has a handful of counts. The genes are TRBV20-1 and TRBJ2-3; 11 nucleotides agree with TRBD1. The J segment lost 3 bases and the V segment lost 6 bases, leaving 5 bases of the junction unmatched. From germline, CDR1 is DFQATT and CDR2 SNEGSKA (reference sequence). This CDR3 has 14 amino acids. CDR3 sequence reads: CSAPGTGGTDTQYF. CDR3 bases: TGCAGTGCCCCCGGGACAGGGGGGACAGATACGCAGTATTTT.

This clonotype was counted a few times. V and J are TRBV6-5 and TRBJ2-7; a weak D match, TRBD1 (6 bases). Per germline, CDR1 MNHEY and CDR2 SVGAGI. This CDR3 has 15 residues. Trimming stripped 3 bases from V and 2 bases from J, with 14 bases between. CDR3 region: CASSYSRTATYEQYF. CDR3 sequence (DNA): TGTGCCAGCAGTTATAGCCGGACAGCCACCTACGAGCAGTACTTC.

This chain joins TRBV20-1 and TRBJ1-6, with D unresolved. CDR3 size: 13 residues. The V end was cut by 1 base, the J end by 10 bases, with 11 bases between. Germline V gene data show CDR1 as DFQATT and CDR2 as SNEGSKA (reference sequence). This chain's CDR3 is CSARGLERSPLHF. CDR3 DNA: TGCAGTGCTAGAGGCCTAGAGAGGTCACCCCTCCACTTT.

This clonotype was detected only a few times. J is TRBJ1-2 and V is TRBV30, with a possible D match to TRBD1 (5 bases). Germline V gene sequence: CDR1 GTSNPN, CDR2 SVGIG (reference sequence). The CDR3 runs 13 residues. V was cut by 3 bases and J by 4 bases, with 12 bases left in between. CDR3 DNA sequence: TGTGCCTGGAGGAATCGGGGGGTCTATGGCTACACCTTC. Translated, it gives CAWRNRGVYGYTF.

This clonotype has a count of ten or more. The V gene is TRBV7-2, the J gene TRBJ1-5; D perhaps matches TRBD1 (5 bases). The ends were cut back, 4 bases at V and 4 bases at J, with 8 bases in the middle. CDR1 and CDR2 (germline): SGHTA, FQGNSA. The CDR3 has 13 residues. The CDR3 DNA reads TGTGCCAGCAGCTCCGGGGGAAATCAGCCCCAGCATTTT. Amino acids: CASSSGGNQPQHF.

The V and J genes are TRBV20-1 and TRBJ2-2; 13 bases are shared with TRBD2. CDR1 and CDR2 (germline): DFQATT, SNEGSKA (reference sequence). The length of the CDR3 is 14 residues. The CDR3 here is CSGTSGTNTGELFF. DNA of the CDR3: TGCAGCGGGACTAGCGGGACGAACACCGGGGAGCTGTTTTTT.

The chain has TRBV20-1 and TRBJ2-7; 9 bases are shared with TRBD2. The germline V gene encodes CDR1 DFQATT and CDR2 SNEGSKA (reference sequence). The V gene end was trimmed by 3 bases and the J gene end by 6 bases; junction bases not matched to a gene: 6. CDR3 size: 13 residues. For the CDR3, the DNA is TGCAGTGCTAGGGGGACTAGCATCTCCGAGCAGTACTTC. Translating gives CSARGTSISEQYF.

The V call is TRBV28, the J call TRBJ2-3; 8 bases map to TRBD2. With V trimmed by 3 bases and J by 4 bases, 9 bases remained unmatched. The CDR3 length is 16 residues. In germline, CDR1 is MDHEN, CDR2 SYDVKM. CDR3: CASSFLGARGADTQYF. The CDR3 coding sequence is TGTGCCAGCAGTTTTTTGGGGGCGCGGGGGGCAGATACGCAGTATTTT.

This clonotype was found a few times. V gene TRBV6-1 combines with J gene TRBJ1-1; a possible D gene is TRBD1 (5 bases). This CDR3 contains 10 residues. Deletions cut 3 bases from V and 11 bases from J, with 7 bases between. Germline CDR1 is MNHNS and CDR2 is SASEGT. The CDR3 DNA reads TGTGCCAGCAGTGATGGGACGGCTTTCTTT. Encoded protein: CASSDGTAFF.

This clonotype has a handful of counts. The chain uses TRBV5-1 and TRBJ2-7; the D is unclear. There are 13 residues in the CDR3. CDR1 and CDR2 (germline): SGHRS, YFSETQ. The V end was cut by 5 bases, the J end by 0 bases, with 9 bases between. CDR3 sequence: CASSITNSYEQYF. CDR3 DNA sequence: TGCGCCAGCAGTATTACAAACTCCTACGAGCAGTACTTC.

The chain is built from TRBV5-4 and TRBJ2-3; 7 positions agree with TRBD2. Germline assignment: CDR1 SGHNT and CDR2 YYREEE (reference sequence). This CDR3 spans 16 amino acids. The junction had 13 bases not matched to a gene; V was cut back by 1 base and J by 8 bases. The CDR3 is CASSLLATTGLVTQYF. Written as DNA, the CDR3 is TGTGCCAGCAGCTTGTTGGCCACTACTGGACTAGTTACGCAGTATTTT.